This T cell receptor beta chain was retrieved from a study of T cell changes during pregnancy in multiple sclerosis. The protocol was immunoSEQ multiplex PCR, while the TCRdb copy is restricted to in-frame clones and leaves out a portion. Of over 20,000 clones in the sample, roughly 84% are singletons; the top ten hold roughly 8.4%. CDR3 length equals 16 residues. V was clipped by 5 bases and J by 4 bases; unmatched bases: 8. CDR1 and CDR2 (germline): PRHDT, FYEKMQ (reference sequence). The sequenced sample was CD8+ T cells from peripheral blood mononuclear cells, obtained after pregnancy. This receptor was taken from a female donor with multiple sclerosis, enrolled in a pregnancy study. The chain joins TRBV13 to TRBJ2-5, with 12 bases matching TRBD2. CDR3: CASSPRLAGDAETQYF. The CDR3 DNA follows: TGTGCCAGCAGCCCCAGACTAGCGGGAGATGCAGAGACCCAGTACTTC.